Sequencing of this TCR beta chain was carried out in a study of molecular identifiers for immune sequencing clone quantification. Study at large: Within a replicate experiment, RNA obtained from either 20,000 or 100,000 naive CD8 cells was divided into five aliquots, and four of those aliquots were then sequenced. Study-level points and caveats: Over 98% of effector molecules, but under 1% in naive cells, were held by clones with more than 20 RNA copies. The sizes of highly expanded clones could be underestimated when identical TCR molecules share a barcode.

This clonotype was detected a few times. Its matching antigen is unknown. TCRdb re-analysed the PCR reads in MiXCR, keeping a single row per CDR3 protein. The sample carries a few hundred thousand distinct CDR3 sequences, 24% recorded once. As CD8+CD4-CCR7+CD45RA+ cells, naive CD8 T cells were sorted. The CDR3 covers 16 residues. V lost 5 bases and J lost 3, with 20 bases in between. Germline-derived CDR1 and CDR2 are LNHDA and SQIVND (reference sequence). The clonotype originates from a human donor in good health. Some libraries in this study had Jurkat cell RNA spiked in. The chain links TRBV19 to TRBJ2-7; D is perhaps TRBD1 (6 bases). Material for sequencing was naive CD8+ T cells from blood, with Jurkat cell RNA spiked in. The subset denotes: FACS-sorted CD8+CD4-CCR7+CD45RA+ naive T cells. The CDR3 nucleotides read TGTGCCAGTAGTGAATCCCCAGGGGAGAGGTTCTACGAGCAGTACTTC. It codes for CASSESPGERFYEQYF.